This section outlines one T cell receptor beta chain sequence together with its context. The entry originates in a study of blood T cell repertoires in COVID-19. Overall study: Samples taken during acute and convalescent COVID-19 were collected in the United States, Italy and Spain.

The authors' processing: Reference gene primer amplification gave estimated nucleated cell counts. Profiling relied on immunoSEQ multiplex PCR, and the TCRdb table lists in-frame clones only, not all of them. V and J calls and clone size are given by that table; D and trimming were obtained from the DNA. In the table there are 250,000 to 350,000 clones, about 88% of which are singletons. Seattle cases were enrolled at active infection and followed longitudinally. V lost 0 bases, J lost 7 bases, and 14 bases lay in between. The CDR3 loop spans 15 amino acids. Looked up from germline, CDR1 is SGHDT and CDR2 is YYEEEE.

This rearrangement joins TRBV5-6 to TRBJ1-5, with unresolved D. The clonotype was recovered from a human donor with COVID-19, enrolled during active disease. The donor label of this sample is uncertain. Sequenced input: peripheral blood. The CDR3 coding sequence is TGTGCCAGCAGCTTGGCCAGCGGGTCGCGGCAGCCCCAGCATTTT. Its translation: CASSLASGSRQPQHF.